This TCR beta chain was profiled in a study of PD-1 blockade in classical Hodgkin lymphoma. In the study overall: Once every 2 weeks, patients received intravenous nivolumab at 3 mg/kg. Study-level results: Diversity in CD4+ TCRs, unlike that measured in CD8+ TCRs, had risen significantly by C4D1. Exclusion was the outcome for patients who began nivolumab under 1 year after ASCT. Complete responders matched newly diagnosed patients in baseline diversity.

Some clones are missing from TCRdb's copy, which holds only in-frame ones; the method was immunoSEQ multiplex PCR. The data contain fewer than 15,000 clones, 90% of them singletons. In every patient, relapse followed autologous stem cell transplantation, while exposure to brentuximab vedotin differed. The authors purified CD4+ T cells from thawed PBMCs by magnetic negative selection. A note on this clone: Its antigen is still unknown.

The CDR3 is 13 residues long. Trimming pared 0 bases from V and 8 bases from J, leaving 11 bases between. Germline loops: CDR1 SGHRS, CDR2 YFSETQ. The sample consisted of CD4+ T cells from blood, taken at baseline. The rearrangement uses TRBV5-1 and TRBJ1-2; D may be TRBD1 (5 bases). This clonotype was sampled from a human donor with classical Hodgkin lymphoma. CDR3 residues: CASSLEQGSGYTF. The CDR3 DNA follows: TGCGCCAGCAGCTTGGAGCAGGGTTCGGGCTACACCTTC. Variable domain in full (rest from reference TRBV5-1 and TRBJ1-2): KAGVTQTPRYLIKTRGQQVTLSCSPISGHRSVSWYQQTPGQGLQFLFEYFSETQRNKGNFPGRFSGRQFSNSRSEMNVSTLELGDSALYLCASSLEQGSGYTFGSGTRLTVV.